This T cell receptor beta chain was sequenced for a study of tumor-infiltrating lymphocytes in localized non-small cell lung cancer. Overall study findings and caveats: Recurrence-free survival showed no association with tumor T-cell fraction.

CDR3 length: 15 amino acids. The germline gives CDR1 SGHDT, CDR2 YYEEEE. Comment on this clone: Its antigen is not known.

Clones were read by immunoSEQ multiplex PCR, and TCRdb kept only the in-frame ones, dropping some. Here the sample spans 9,500 to 14,000 clones, 84% being singletons. The sample consisted of lung tumor tissue. This sequence originates from a human donor with non-small cell lung cancer. The chain employs TRBV5-6 and TRBJ2-5, with D maybe TRBD1 (7 bases). The J call may be mistaken, given a closer DNA end match to TRBJ2-7. The CDR3 reads CASSLEEGAGYEQYF. The CDR3 DNA sequence: TGTGCCAGCAGCTTGGAGGAGGGGGCGGGCTACGAGCAGTACTTC.